This T cell receptor (beta chain) was identified in a study of T-cell memory formation after mild COVID-19. Across the whole study: Largely donor-specific TCR clusters were found.

Study-level findings and limits: Later expanders leaned CD4+, whereas clones that contracted between day 15 and 85 were balanced CD4/CD8.

TCRdb reprocessed the 5' RACE reads with MiXCR, giving one entry per CDR3 protein. The sample has roughly 40,000 distinct CDR3 sequences; roughly 7.2% are singletons. The germline CDR1 and CDR2 sequences are SEHNR and FQNEAQ (reference sequence). Trimming left V 5 bases short and J 9 bases short, with 17 bases between. This CDR3 has 15 amino acids. Concerning this clonotype: Its antigen is unknown.

The chain employs TRBV7-9 and TRBJ1-6, with D tentatively TRBD1 (6 bases). The sequenced material came from PBMCs or a T cell subset sorted from them (not recorded which). The clonotype comes from a man aged 18 to 30 who had mild COVID-19 (a few samples of this study predate the infection). Cell type and time point are not known. The CDR3 here is CASSLLQGSGSPLHF. The CDR3 DNA sequence: TGTGCCAGCAGCCTACTTCAGGGGAGCGGTTCACCCCTCCACTTT.